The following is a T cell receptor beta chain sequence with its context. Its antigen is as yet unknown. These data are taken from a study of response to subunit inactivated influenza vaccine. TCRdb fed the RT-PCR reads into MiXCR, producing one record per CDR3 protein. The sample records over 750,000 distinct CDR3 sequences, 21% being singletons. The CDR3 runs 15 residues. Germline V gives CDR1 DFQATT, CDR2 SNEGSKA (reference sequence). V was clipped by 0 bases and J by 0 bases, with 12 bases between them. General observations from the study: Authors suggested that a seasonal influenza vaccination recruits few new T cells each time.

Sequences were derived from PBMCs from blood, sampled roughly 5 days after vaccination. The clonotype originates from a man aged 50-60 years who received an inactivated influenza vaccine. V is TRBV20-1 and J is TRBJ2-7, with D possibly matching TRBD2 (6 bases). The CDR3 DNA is TGCAGTGCTAGAGAGGATAGCGGACCCTCCTACGAGCAGTACTTC. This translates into CSAREDSGPSYEQYF.